A single T cell receptor beta chain is shown here with its context. The sample's treatment: around 19 received Ad26.COV2.S at low or high dose, single or two shots; several received placebo; per-sample allocation not given. All samples were drawn on day 63, counting from the first vaccine or placebo injection. These data are taken from a study of Ad26.COV2.S vaccination and SARS-CoV-2 variants. The overall study: Each vaccinee took Ad26.COV2.S intramuscularly, once or twice 56 days apart.

Sequencing was performed with immunoSEQ multiplex PCR; in TCRdb, only in-frame clones are kept and a portion is missing. The data show hundreds of thousands of clones, around 86% seen once. Trimming cost V 3 bases and J 1 base, with 10 bases left between them. Germline loops: CDR1 SGHVS, CDR2 FQNEAQ. The CDR3 totals 14 residues. J is TRBJ2-7 and V is TRBV7-8; tentatively, D is TRBD2 (5 bases). The material sequenced was peripheral blood, taken in a trial of Ad26.COV2.S vaccine versus placebo. The sequence was collected from a person between 18 and 65 years old who received the Ad26.COV2.S COVID-19 vaccine or a placebo. In DNA, the CDR3 is TGTGCCAGCAGCTTTCGGACTGGTTCCTACGAGCAGTACTTC. This sequence encodes CASSFRTGSYEQYF.